Given below is one T cell receptor (beta chain) in context. The clone's antigen remains unknown. These data originate in a study of T cells expressing NK-cell markers (dated by TCRdb to about 2020). Regarding the complete study: TCR beta-chain repertoires were profiled in sorted CD3+CD56+NKG2C+, CD3+CD56+NKG2C- and CD3+CD56-NKG2C+ T-cell subsets from roughly eight donors. Of the eight sequenced donors, seven were found to be HCMV-seropositive and one was found to be HCMV-seronegative. The eight sequenced donors were randomly selected healthy volunteers, three men and five women. Libraries were sequenced as 2 x 150 bp reads on Illumina HiSeq 2000/2500, MiSeq or NextSeq. General study outcomes and caveats: Whether the expanded NKG2C-expressing T cell clones were specific for HCMV antigens was left unclear. In six donors, the dominant CD3+CD56+NKG2C+ clonotypes were among the top 10 CD8+ clonotypes and accounted for about 1.0-7.5% of CD8+ T cells. Those dominant clonotypes were again the most abundant among CD3+CD56-NKG2C+ cells in several donors, at roughly 25-65%.

Spanning cysteine to phenylalanine, the CDR3 consists of 14 amino acids. A DNA sequence was not provided. The data were produced on an Illumina HiSeq 2000. TCR beta cDNA libraries were prepared using 5'RACE template switching, which introduced a universal primer site and unique molecular identifiers. cDNA synthesis was primed from the TCR beta constant segment and was followed by two successive PCR amplification steps. The published analysis was carried out like this. MIGEC was used to demultiplex reads and group reads by UMI, and MiTCR was used to assemble and quantify clonotypes. Only TCR cDNA sequences supported by at least two reads were kept to exclude erroneous sequences. Downstream repertoire analysis used the tcR package, and clonotypes were matched across fractions by CDR3 nucleotide sequence plus V segment. VDJmatch was used to annotate antigen specificity against VDJdb, with one amino acid substitution in CDR3 permitted. TCRdb reprocessed the sequencing reads and holds a single record per CDR3 protein sequence, with no DNA. TCRdb's processing, not the study's, gives the V and J calls here. The table for this sample records around 470,000 distinct CDR3 sequences. The ten most abundant clones make up 1.4% to 1.5% of the sample.

To determine HCMV serostatus, a commercial ELISA kit was used to detect HCMV-specific IgG in serum. Peripheral blood mononuclear cells were isolated from blood by Ficoll density gradient centrifugation. The sequencing sample was made of blood T cells: a sorted CD56 or NKG2C T cell subset, CD4+ or CD8+ T cells, or bulk PBMC T cells (not recorded which). The source of this sequence is a woman in her fifties or sixties in good health. Donor details come from another sample of the same person, matched by shared clones. The rearranged segments are TRBV12-3 or TRBV12-4 and TRBJ1-6; TCRdb lists TRBD1, though no DNA is available to test this call. Here the CDR3 is given as CASSPGQTYSPLHF.